This passage covers 8 T cell receptor beta chains from one sample sequenced in a study of beta chain features in type 1 diabetes. The study, taken as a whole, reports: TCRB CDR3 length was moderately but significantly reduced in all four CD4+ subsets of Type 1 diabetes patients.

As every portion of the isolated RNA was reverse transcribed, the sequencing read expressed TCRB transcripts. Some clones are missing from TCRdb's copy, which holds only in-frame ones; the method was immunoSEQ multiplex PCR. The sample includes hundreds of thousands of clones, around 15% of them seen just once. No cognate antigen is known for these TCRs. Material: naive CD4+ T cells from blood. The receptors here all came from a young man with type 1 diabetes.

The chain recombines TRBV7-9 with TRBJ2-7; D is possibly TRBD1 (6 bases). V shed 5 bases and J shed 5 bases, with 16 bases lying between them. Germline values: CDR1 SEHNR, CDR2 FQNEAQ (reference sequence). The CDR3 contains 14 residues. This chain's CDR3 is CASSIGTGRDEQYF. The DNA of the CDR3 is TGTGCCAGCAGCATCGGAACAGGGCGTGACGAGCAGTACTTC.

This clone was observed a few times. The chain recombines TRBV5-1 with TRBJ2-1; 8 positions agree with TRBD2. CDR3 length equals 14 residues. Germline trimming cut 6 bases from V and 5 bases from J; bases unmatched to any gene: 7. Germline CDR1 is SGHRS and CDR2 is YFSETQ. The CDR3 region has the DNA TGCGCCAGCACCAGCGGGAGTATGAACAATGAGCAGTTCTTC. Its protein product is CASTSGSMNNEQFF. The full variable domain, rest sourced from reference TRBV5-1 and TRBJ2-1, is KAGVTQTPRYLIKTRGQQVTLSCSPISGHRSVSWYQQTPGQGLQFLFEYFSETQRNKGNFPGRFSGRQFSNSRSEMNVSTLELGDSALYLCASTSGSMNNEQFFGPGTRLTVL.

This clone came up a few times. The genes are TRBV29-1 and TRBJ2-2; D may be TRBD2 (6 bases). Germline loops: CDR1 SQVTM, CDR2 ANQGSEA. Trimming took 7 bases from V and 4 from J, leaving 16 bases between them. The CDR3 spans 14 residues. CDR3 loop: CSAWRARGTGELFF. CDR3 DNA sequence: TGCAGCGCATGGAGGGCTAGAGGCACCGGGGAGCTGTTTTTT.

The chain has TRBV2 and TRBJ2-5; no definite D call. Trimming left V 8 bases short and J 0 bases short, with 1 base between. The CDR3 has 10 amino acids. Germline lookup yields CDR1 SNHLY and CDR2 FYNNEI. The DNA for the CDR3 is TGTGCCAGCGACCAAGAGACCCAGTACTTC. Its translation is CASDQETQYF.

This clone was seen only a few times. The rearrangement joins TRBV9 to TRBJ2-3; TRBD2 aligns across 11 bases. V shed 4 bases and J 4 bases; nucleotides not matched to a gene: 11. CDR1 and CDR2 (germline): SGDLS, YYNGEE. The CDR3 is 17 residues long. The CDR3 spells CASSPRLAGSQSDTQYF. As DNA, the CDR3 is TGTGCCAGCAGCCCGCGACTAGCGGGGTCCCAATCAGATACGCAGTATTTT.

This chain links TRBV5-4 with TRBJ2-1; TRBD1 aligns across 9 bases. V trimming: 4 bases; J trimming: 9 bases; junction bases outside the gene matches: 11. CDR3 length: 15 residues. Germline CDR1 is SGHNT and CDR2 is YYREEE (reference sequence). The DNA for the CDR3 is TGTGCCAGCAGCAACGCGACAGGGGGGAAAAGTGAGCAGTTCTTC. It translates to CASSNATGGKSEQFF.

This clone was seen a few times. This sequence joins TRBV5-1 and TRBJ2-5; tentatively, D is TRBD1 (6 bases). Trimming shortened V by 0 bases and J by 7 bases, and 13 bases separated the two germline ends. The germline V gene has CDR1 SGHRS and CDR2 YFSETQ. The CDR3 is 14 residues long. The CDR3 loop is CASSLDRVGATQYF. The CDR3, as DNA: TGCGCCAGCAGCTTGGACAGGGTGGGCGCGACCCAGTACTTC.

This clone was counted between two and nine times. The V and J genes are TRBV27 and TRBJ2-1; 13 bases fit TRBD2. CDR1 and CDR2 from the germline V gene are MNHEY and SMNVEV (reference sequence). The ends lost 2 bases at V and 4 bases at J; junction bases unmatched: 5. The CDR3 spans 17 residues. CDR3 region: CASSLAPGLAGYNEQFF. CDR3 bases: TGTGCCAGCAGTTTAGCTCCGGGACTAGCGGGATACAATGAGCAGTTCTTC.